Listed below are T cell receptor beta chains from one sample, sequenced in a study of T cell responses to AZD1222 COVID-19 vaccine. The repertoire was sequenced with immunoSEQ multiplex PCR; TCRdb's copy has only in-frame clones and lacks some. The sample holds roughly 14,000 clones, about 88% seen once. Sample: peripheral blood, taken 28 days after the second AZD1222 dose. These receptors were obtained from an adult who received the AZD1222 COVID-19 vaccine. CDR3s include the opening cysteine and the closing phenylalanine or tryptophan. Fields, in order: clone size, D gene, J gene, V gene, CDR3 protein, CDR3 DNA. D genes are given only for firm matches. Clone size, where shown, is once, few, many, or a class for clones that have expanded.

size: NA
D: NA
J: TRBJ2-2
V: TRBV7-8
CDR3: CASSFEGRSNTGELFF
DNA: TGTGCCAGCAGCTTTGAAGGGCGATCGAACACCGGGGAGCTGTTTTTT

size: NA
D: TRBD1
J: TRBJ2-7
V: TRBV6-2/TRBV6-3
CDR3: CASSGTGRVGQYF
DNA: TGTGCCAGCAGCGGGACAGGGAGGGTCGGGCAGTACTTC

size: NA
D: TRBD2
J: TRBJ2-1
V: TRBV24-1
CDR3: CATSASGRYEQFF
DNA: TGTGCCACCAGTGCCAGCGGGAGGTATGAGCAGTTCTTC

size: NA
D: NA
J: TRBJ2-1
V: TRBV5-4
CDR3: CASSLGIAVDNEQFF
DNA: TGTGCCAGCAGCTTGGGGATAGCGGTGGACAATGAGCAGTTCTTC

size: NA
D: TRBD1
J: TRBJ1-2
V: TRBV27
CDR3: CASSTGTGDGYTF
DNA: TGTGCCAGCAGTACCGGGACAGGGGATGGCTACACCTTC

size: NA
D: NA
J: TRBJ1-2
V: TRBV19
CDR3: CASSPTSLQVGYGYTF
DNA: TGTGCCAGTAGTCCTACCTCCTTACAAGTTGGCTATGGCTACACCTTC

size: NA
D: NA
J: TRBJ2-1
V: TRBV6-6
CDR3: CASRHQRRSSYNEQFF
DNA: TGTGCCAGCAGACACCAGCGGAGGAGCTCCTACAATGAGCAGTTCTTC

size: NA
D: NA
J: TRBJ2-1
V: TRBV9
CDR3: CASSVDPGWGEQFF
DNA: TGTGCCAGCAGCGTAGATCCAGGGTGGGGTGAGCAGTTCTTC

size: NA
D: TRBD1
J: TRBJ2-5
V: TRBV12-3/TRBV12-4
CDR3: CASSLPGGETQYF
DNA: TGTGCCAGCAGTTTACCAGGGGGAGAGACCCAGTACTTC

size: NA
D: NA
J: TRBJ2-3
V: TRBV5-1
CDR3: CASSLSNFAFTSTDTQYF
DNA: TGCGCCAGCAGCTTGTCGAACTTTGCCTTTACTAGCACAGATACGCAGTATTTT

size: few
D: NA
J: TRBJ2-1
V: TRBV19
CDR3: CASSPPDNEQFF
DNA: TGTGCCAGTAGTCCCCCGGACAATGAGCAGTTCTTC

size: NA
D: NA
J: TRBJ2-3
V: TRBV11-3
CDR3: CASSLDGTDTQYF
DNA: TGTGCCAGCAGCTTAGACGGCACAGATACGCAGTATTTT

size: few
D: NA
J: TRBJ1-2
V: TRBV4-1
CDR3: CASSQVTGNYGYTF
DNA: TGCGCCAGCAGCCAAGTAACAGGGAACTATGGCTACACCTTC

size: few
D: TRBD1
J: TRBJ1-5
V: TRBV4-1
CDR3: CASSQPTDRGNQPQHF
DNA: TGCGCCAGCAGCCAACCCACGGACAGGGGCAATCAGCCCCAGCATTTT

size: NA
D: NA
J: TRBJ2-4
V: TRBV20-1
CDR3: CSASRGLTKNIQYF
DNA: TGCAGTGCTAGTAGGGGGTTAACCAAAAACATTCAGTACTTC

size: NA
D: TRBD1
J: TRBJ1-1
V: TRBV5-1
CDR3: CASSLPGQGARGTEAFF
DNA: TGCGCCAGCAGCCTCCCGGGACAGGGGGCGCGTGGCACTGAAGCTTTCTTT

size: NA
D: NA
J: TRBJ1-5
V: TRBV7-4
CDR3: CASSHGADDNQPQHF
DNA: TGTGCCAGCAGTCATGGGGCAGATGACAATCAGCCCCAGCATTTT

size: NA
D: NA
J: TRBJ2-3
V: TRBV5-1
CDR3: CASSLNVGRNTQYF
DNA: TGCGCCAGCAGCTTAAATGTGGGTCGAAATACGCAGTATTTT

size: once
D: NA
J: TRBJ2-5
V: TRBV11-3
CDR3: CASSLGSLALETQYF
DNA: TGTGCCAGCAGCTTGGGGTCACTAGCACTAGAGACCCAGTACTTC

size: NA
D: NA
J: TRBJ1-1
V: TRBV6-1
CDR3: CASSEAQARLNTEAFF
DNA: TGTGCCAGCAGTGAAGCGCAGGCCCGCCTGAACACTGAAGCTTTCTTT